This T cell receptor (beta chain) was documented in a study of vaccination and CD4 T cells after COVID-19. Overall study: Overlapping spike peptides of SARS-CoV-2, HCoV-NL63, HCoV-OC43 and HCoV-229E were used, and cells were stimulated with them. Study-wide results and limits: Data came from relatively few convalescent patients and lacked early post-infection timepoints.

Turning to this clonotype: The antigen is unknown.

Time point specified: late sampling 161 to 241 days after vaccination in a few convalescent patients. The sample's treatment: roughly 10-day PBMC culture with coronavirus spike peptide pools or control peptides (ViraFEST assay). The V end lost 6 bases, the J end lost 4 bases, and 8 bases lay between the germline ends. The CDR3 has 12 amino acids. At the Johns Hopkins FTIC core, DNA taken from cultured CD4+ T cells was sequenced by way of the Oncomine TCR Beta short-read assay. Each CDR3 protein is one row after TCRdb ran MiXCR on the PCR reads. The table lists around 18,000 distinct CDR3 sequences, approximately 44% of them singletons.

The receptor's source is a human donor who had recovered from COVID-19. Sequenced here: CD4+ T cells from blood, cultured in vitro, sampled about 7 months after SARS-CoV-2 vaccination. The rearrangement links TRBV12-3 or TRBV12-4 to TRBJ2-3, with D uncertain. The CDR3 region is CASRTLADTQYF. In DNA form, the CDR3 reads TGTGCCAGCAGGACACTGGCAGATACGCAGTATTTT.